The 23 T cell receptor beta chains below all came from one sample that was sequenced in a study of OX40 agonist ivuxolimab in advanced cancers. Clones were read by immunoSEQ multiplex PCR, and TCRdb kept only the in-frame ones, dropping some. There are some 77,000 clones in the sample; approximately 85% occur only once, and around 5.1% lies in the top ten. Source: CD4+ or CD8+ T cells sorted from blood, taken in a trial of the OX40 agonist ivuxolimab. Source of these receptors: an adult with an advanced solid tumor such as melanoma, head and neck, liver or kidney cancer.

The genes are TRBV5-4 and TRBJ1-1; 7 nucleotides agree with TRBD1. Per germline, CDR1 SGHNT and CDR2 YYREEE (reference sequence). This CDR3 has 12 residues. The V and J ends lost 0 bases and 11 bases, in that order; junction bases with no gene match: 4. The CDR3 DNA sequence: TGTGCCAGCAGCTTGGAGGAGGGACAGGCTTTCTTT. Encoded protein: CASSLEEGQAFF.

The chain uses TRBV6-6 and TRBJ2-3; D tentatively reads TRBD1 or TRBD2 (7 bases each). The CDR3 is made up of 14 amino acids. Trimming left V 8 bases short and J 3 bases short, with 15 bases between. CDR1 is MNHNY, CDR2 SVGAGI, per germline (reference sequence). CDR3 bases: TGTGCCAGCTTCAGGGGGGGTAAGACAGATACGCAGTATTTT. Its translation: CASFRGGKTDTQYF.

The chain has TRBV14 and TRBJ2-7; D gene unclear. CDR3 length equals 19 residues. Germline V gene sequence: CDR1 SGHDN, CDR2 FVKESK. The V end lost 4 bases, the J end lost 3 bases, and 28 bases lay between the germline ends. The DNA of the CDR3 is TGTGCCAGCAGCCCCACCCTGTTCCGAGTGGGGATTAGGTTCTACGAGCAGTACTTC. As protein: CASSPTLFRVGIRFYEQYF.

J is TRBJ2-7 and V is TRBV6-5; possible D gene TRBD1, 5 bases. Germline CDR1 and CDR2: MNHEY and SVGAGI. Trimming cost V 3 bases and J 4 bases, with 13 bases left between them. The length of the CDR3 is 14 residues. This CDR3 is CASSYSGAAYEQYF. The DNA of the CDR3 is TGTGCCAGCAGTTATTCTGGGGCAGCATACGAGCAGTACTTC.

The CDR3 region is CATAKRGHSTDTQYF. The CDR3 DNA follows: TGTGCCACCGCAAAGCGGGGGCATAGCACAGATACGCAGTATTTT. The chain joins TRBV15 to TRBJ2-3; 8 nucleotides match TRBD2. Trimming cost V 8 bases and J 0 bases; bases outside gene matches: 7. The germline CDR1 and CDR2 sequences are LNHNV and YYDKDF (reference sequence). The CDR3 consists of 15 residues.

V and J are TRBV21-1 and TRBJ2-3; the DNA was not compared with TRBD2, the D call given in the table. TRBV21-1 corresponds to a pseudogene. The CDR3 has 14 amino acids. For the CDR3, the DNA is TGTGCCAGCAGCGTGTACCGGGGTTCAGATACGCAGTATTTT. Protein product: CASSVYRGSDTQYF.

The V call is TRBV9, the J call TRBJ2-3; D gene uncertain. CDR1 and CDR2 from the germline V gene are SGDLS and YYNGEE. This CDR3 comprises 13 residues. Trimming took 4 bases from V and 0 from J, leaving 6 bases between them. The CDR3 loop reads CASSPESTDTQYF. The CDR3 DNA reads TGTGCCAGCAGCCCAGAGAGCACAGATACGCAGTATTTT.

This chain connects TRBV6-5 to TRBJ2-7; TRBD2 is a possible D gene (5 bases). V lost 3 bases to trimming and J lost 7 bases, with 10 bases between them. This CDR3 spans 12 amino acids. From germline, CDR1 is MNHEY and CDR2 SVGAGI. Written as DNA, the CDR3 is TGTGCCAGCAGTTATTCTCGCGGGGAGCAGTACTTC. Translating it yields CASSYSRGEQYF.

The rearrangement joins TRBV19 to TRBJ1-5, with no clear D. The CDR3 is 15 amino acids. CDR1 and CDR2 from the germline V gene are LNHDA and SQIVND (reference sequence). V was shortened by 2 bases and J by 0 bases, with 8 bases between the two germline ends. The CDR3 DNA follows: TGTGCCAGTAGTATAACCTCCCGTAGCAATCAGCCCCAGCATTTT. Its protein product is CASSITSRSNQPQHF.

The rearrangement uses TRBV2 and TRBJ2-6, with a weak D call TRBD1 (6 bases). Trimming removed 3 bases at V and 1 base at J, with 10 bases between. Germline values: CDR1 SNHLY, CDR2 FYNNEI. The CDR3 spans 16 residues. This CDR3 reads CASSDGRGSGANVLTF. In DNA form, the CDR3 reads TGTGCCAGCAGTGACGGCAGGGGATCTGGGGCCAACGTCCTGACTTTC.

Here the CDR3 reads CASSYSNRANSPLHF. CDR3 nucleotide sequence: TGTGCCAGCAGTTATTCCAACAGGGCTAATTCACCCCTCCACTTT. The chain couples TRBV6-6 to TRBJ1-6; a weak D match, TRBD1 (6 bases). This CDR3 spans 15 amino acids. Per germline, CDR1 MNHNY and CDR2 SVGAGI (reference sequence). Trimming took 3 bases from V and 6 from J, leaving 12 bases between them.

This chain joins TRBV9 and TRBJ2-6; D ambiguous. V was clipped by 3 bases and J by 2 bases, with 12 bases between them. The CDR3 covers 16 residues. Per the germline V gene, CDR1 is SGDLS and CDR2 is YYNGEE. CDR3 amino acids: CASSGPPRAGANVLTF. The CDR3 DNA reads TGTGCCAGCAGCGGGCCCCCACGGGCTGGGGCCAACGTCCTGACTTTC.

This chain links TRBV19 with TRBJ1-4; D uncertain. Trimming cost V 1 base and J 6 bases, with 6 bases left between them. The length of the CDR3 is 13 residues. Per the germline V gene, CDR1 is LNHDA and CDR2 is SQIVND (reference sequence). CDR3 sequence (DNA): TGTGCCAGTAGTATAGGCAGATATGAAAAACTGTTTTTT. Protein product: CASSIGRYEKLFF.

The genes are TRBV18 and TRBJ2-2; no firm D call. In germline, CDR1 is KGHSH, CDR2 LQKENI. The CDR3 loop spans 15 amino acids. V dropped 3 bases and J dropped 1 base, with 9 bases sitting between them. This CDR3 reads CASSPAGRNTGELFF. CDR3 nucleotide sequence: TGTGCCAGCTCACCCGCCGGACGGAACACCGGGGAGCTGTTTTTT.

This chain uses TRBV7-2 with TRBJ1-5, with 8 bases that match TRBD1. V shed 5 bases, J shed 7 bases, and the junction held 7 bases outside the gene matches. The CDR3 contains 14 residues. In germline, CDR1 is SGHTA, CDR2 FQGNSA. The CDR3 spells CASSAPGQEQPQHF. The CDR3 DNA reads as TGTGCCAGCAGCGCCCCGGGACAGGAACAGCCCCAGCATTTT. Full variable domain (remainder filled in from reference TRBV7-2 and TRBJ1-5): GAGVSQSPSNKVTEKGKDVELRCDPISGHTALYWYRQSLGQGLEFLIYFQGNSAPDKSGLPSDRFSAERTGGSVSTLTIQRTQQEDSAVYLCASSAPGQEQPQHFGDGTRLSIL.

The genes are TRBV18 and TRBJ1-1, with D perhaps matching TRBD1 (5 bases). The CDR3 consists of 13 residues. V dropped 8 bases and J dropped 0 bases, with 10 bases sitting between them. Germline V gene data show CDR1 as KGHSH and CDR2 as LQKENI. CDR3 DNA sequence: TGTGCCAGCCGACGACAGCTGAACACTGAAGCTTTCTTT. It specifies CASRRQLNTEAFF.

The chain links TRBV5-1 to TRBJ2-7; TRBD2 might be the D (6 bases). Germline V gene sequence: CDR1 SGHRS, CDR2 YFSETQ. CDR3 length equals 14 residues. V lost 5 bases and J lost 4, with 16 bases in between. The CDR3 here is CASRGDSPAYEQYF. The CDR3 nucleotides are TGCGCCAGCAGGGGGGACTCCCCGGCGTACGAGCAGTACTTC.

In DNA form, the CDR3 reads TGTGCCAGCAGCCCCCGCCTAGCGGGAGTGTACACCGGGGAGCTGTTTTTT. Encoded protein: CASSPRLAGVYTGELFF. V and J are TRBV7-8 and TRBJ2-2; the match to TRBD2 covers 10 bases. The CDR3 runs 17 residues. J lost 3 bases, V lost 5 bases, and 9 bases had no gene match. Germline V gene lookup returns CDR1 SGHVS and CDR2 FQNEAQ.

The chain recombines TRBV4-3 with TRBJ1-5; D is perhaps TRBD1 (6 bases). V lost 2 bases to trimming and J lost 6 bases, with 14 bases between them. Germline lookup yields CDR1 LGHNA and CDR2 YSLEER. CDR3 length: 15 amino acids. The CDR3 DNA follows: TGCGCCAGCAGCCAATTTGCGGGGGCGCGTCAGCCCCAGCATTTT. Protein sequence: CASSQFAGARQPQHF.

The chain has TRBV30 and TRBJ2-3; the match to TRBD1 covers 8 bases. Germline-derived CDR1 and CDR2 are GTSNPN and SVGIG (reference sequence). The trim removed 3 bases at V and 3 bases at J, leaving 5 bases unmatched. This CDR3 is built from 14 residues. The CDR3 DNA is TGTGCCTGGAGAGCAGGGGGCGGTACAGATACGCAGTATTTT. This sequence encodes CAWRAGGGTDTQYF.

The chain joins TRBV5-6 to TRBJ1-3; the D is unclear. V was clipped by 5 bases and J by 0 bases, with 9 bases between them. Germline CDR1 reads SGHDT; CDR2 reads YYEEEE. The CDR3 contains 14 residues. CDR3 bases: TGTGCCAGCAGTTACAGAGGCTCTGGAAACACCATATATTTT. This gives the protein CASSYRGSGNTIYF.

This rearrangement joins TRBV12-5 to TRBJ2-1; TRBD1 matches at 7 bases. The CDR3 consists of 16 residues. V was clipped by 6 bases and J by 2 bases; unmatched bases: 10. Germline V gene sequence: CDR1 LGHNT, CDR2 FRNRAP. CDR3 DNA sequence: TGTGCTAGTGGCTCCCCGGGGACAGCAACCTACAATGAGCAGTTCTTC. This codes for CASGSPGTATYNEQFF.

The chain employs TRBV2 and TRBJ2-2, with D perhaps being TRBD1 or TRBD2 (6 bases each). CDR1 is SNHLY and CDR2 is FYNNEI in the germline V gene. V was cut by 0 bases and J by 4 bases, with 9 bases left in between. The CDR3 covers 15 residues. For the CDR3, the DNA is TGTGCCAGCAGTGAAGCGGGGGGCGCCACCGGGGAGCTGTTTTTT. Its protein is CASSEAGGATGELFF.